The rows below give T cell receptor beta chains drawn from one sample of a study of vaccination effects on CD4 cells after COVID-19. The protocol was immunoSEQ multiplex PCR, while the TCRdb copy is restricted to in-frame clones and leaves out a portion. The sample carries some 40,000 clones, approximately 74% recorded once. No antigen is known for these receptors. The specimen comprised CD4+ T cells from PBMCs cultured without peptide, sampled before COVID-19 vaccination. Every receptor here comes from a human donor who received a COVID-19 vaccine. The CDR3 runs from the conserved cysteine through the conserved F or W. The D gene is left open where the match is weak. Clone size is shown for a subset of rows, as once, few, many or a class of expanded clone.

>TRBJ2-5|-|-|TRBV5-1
TGCGCCAGCAGCTTGGCAAGGGAAGAGACCCAGTACTTC
CASSLAREETQYF
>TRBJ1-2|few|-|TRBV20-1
TGCAGTGCTGTCGACAGCTATGGCTACACCTTC
CSAVDSYGYTF
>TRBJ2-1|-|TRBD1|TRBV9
TGTGCCAGCAGCGCAAGACAGGGTACGCGCTCCTACAATGAGCAGTTCTTC
CASSARQGTRSYNEQFF
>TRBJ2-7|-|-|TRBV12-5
TGTGCTAGTGGTTTGACAGGGACGGGAGAGCAGTACTTC
CASGLTGTGEQYF
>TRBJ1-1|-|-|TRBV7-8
TGTGCCAGCAGCTTAATGGAGGACACTGAAGCTTTCTTT
CASSLMEDTEAFF
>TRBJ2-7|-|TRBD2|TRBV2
TGTGCCAGCGAGGGACTAGCGGGAATATACGAGCAGTACTTC
CASEGLAGIYEQYF
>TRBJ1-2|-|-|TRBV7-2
TGTGCCAGCAGCTTATCGGCGGATCCCTATGGCTACACCTTC
CASSLSADPYGYTF
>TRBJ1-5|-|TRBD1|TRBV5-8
TGTGCCAGCAGCGCCAACGGACAGGGGCATCAGCCCCAGCATTTT
CASSANGQGHQPQHF
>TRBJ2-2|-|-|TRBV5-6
TGTGCCAGCACTCCAGGCGGTCCGAACACCGGGGAGCTGTTTTTT
CASTPGGPNTGELFF
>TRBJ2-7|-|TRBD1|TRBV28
TGTGCCAGCAGTTCTGGACAGGGATGGCCCTACGAGCAGTACTTC
CASSSGQGWPYEQYF
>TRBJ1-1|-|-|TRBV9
TGTGCCAGCAGCTCGGGGCATGGGAACACTGAAGCTTTCTTT
CASSSGHGNTEAFF
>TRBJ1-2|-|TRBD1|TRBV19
TGTGCCAGTAGTGCCGGACAGGGTTGGGGCTACACCTTC
CASSAGQGWGYTF
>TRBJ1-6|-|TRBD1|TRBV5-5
TGTGCCAGCAGCTTCCACCTGACAGGGGGTCTTTCACCCCTCCACTTT
CASSFHLTGGLSPLHF
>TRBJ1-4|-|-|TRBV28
TGTGCCAGCAGCCCGGGACGGTATGAAAAACTGTTTTTT
CASSPGRYEKLFF
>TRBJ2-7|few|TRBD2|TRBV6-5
TGTGCCAGCAGCGAGGGAGGGTTCGGGCAGTACTTC
CASSEGGFGQYF
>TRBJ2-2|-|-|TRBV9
TGTGCCAGCAGAAAGACGGGCACCGGGGAGCTGTTTTTT
CASRKTGTGELFF
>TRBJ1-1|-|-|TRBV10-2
TGCGCCAGCAGGCCACCAGGGAGGACCACTGAAGCTTTCTTT
CASRPPGRTTEAFF
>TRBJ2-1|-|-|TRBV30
TGTGCCTGGAGTACGGGGACTTCTACAAATGAGCAGTTCTTC
CAWSTGTSTNEQFF
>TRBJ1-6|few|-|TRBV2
TGTGCCAGCAGTGAAGTTGCCAGGGGAAGCTCCTATAATTCACCCCTCCACTTT
CASSEVARGSSYNSPLHF
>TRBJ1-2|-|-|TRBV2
TGTGCCAGCACCTGGGGGGGGTCGTCGGGCTACACCTTC
CASTWGGSSGYTF
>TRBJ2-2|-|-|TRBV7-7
TGTGCTAGCAGCCCCTCCGCCGGGGAGCTGTTTTTT
CASSPSAGELFF
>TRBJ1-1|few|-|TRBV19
TGTGCCAGTAGGGCCAGGGCAGGGCTATTGAACACTGAAGCTTTCTTT
CASRARAGLLNTEAFF
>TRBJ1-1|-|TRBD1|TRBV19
TGTGCCAGTAGTATAGGGCAGGGGGGCGTCACTGAAGCTTTCTTT
CASSIGQGGVTEAFF
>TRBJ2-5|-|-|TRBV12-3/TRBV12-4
TGTGCCAGCAGCCCTGGAGAGACCCAGTACTTC
CASSPGETQYF
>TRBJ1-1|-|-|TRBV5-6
TGTGCCAGCGGGACGGGGGTCCTGAACACTGAAGCTTTCTTT
CASGTGVLNTEAFF
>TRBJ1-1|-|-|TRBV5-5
TGTGCCAGCAGCTGGGGGAACATGAACACTGAAGCTTTCTTT
CASSWGNMNTEAFF
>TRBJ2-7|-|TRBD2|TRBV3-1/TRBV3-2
TGTGCCAGCAGCCAAGGGCAGTCTAGCGGGAGTCATAGGTACTTC
CASSQGQSSGSHRYF
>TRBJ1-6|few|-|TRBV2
TGTGCCAGCAGTGAGGAGTATAATTCACCCCTCCACTTT
CASSEEYNSPLHF
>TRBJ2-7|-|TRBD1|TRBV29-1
TGCAGCGTCAAAAAACAGGGGAATGGGGAGCAGTACTTC
CSVKKQGNGEQYF
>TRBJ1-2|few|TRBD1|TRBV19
TGTGCCAGTTCCCGGGACAGGGGTCACTATGGCTACACCTTC
CASSRDRGHYGYTF
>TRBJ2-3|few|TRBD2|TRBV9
TGTGCCAGCAGCGTCGGGACTAGCGCCCACACAGATACGCAGTATTTT
CASSVGTSAHTDTQYF
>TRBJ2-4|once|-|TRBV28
TGTGCCAGCAGCCCCCCCTTGCGGCAAAACATTCAGTACTTC
CASSPPLRQNIQYF
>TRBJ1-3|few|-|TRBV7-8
TGTGCCAGCAGCCCCAGGGGCTCTGGAAACACCATATATTTT
CASSPRGSGNTIYF
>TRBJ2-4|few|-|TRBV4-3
TGCGCCAGCAGCCAAGTTTTATGGGGGGCCAAAAACATTCAGTACTTC
CASSQVLWGAKNIQYF
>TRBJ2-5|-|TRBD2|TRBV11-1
TGTGCCAGCAGCCTCCTGGGAACGGGGGGGCAAGAGACCCAGTACTTC
CASSLLGTGGQETQYF
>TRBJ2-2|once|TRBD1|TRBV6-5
TGTGCCAGCAGTTACGGGGACAGGAACACCGGGGAGCTGTTTTTT
CASSYGDRNTGELFF
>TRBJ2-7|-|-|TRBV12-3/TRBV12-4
TGTGCCAGCAGCCTCGGACAGACCTACGAGCAGTACTTC
CASSLGQTYEQYF
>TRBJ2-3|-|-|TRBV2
TGTGCCAGCAGTACGGACGATACGCAGTATTTT
CASSTDDTQYF
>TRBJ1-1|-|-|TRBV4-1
TGCGCCAGCAGCCAAGATCGGGGATTGGAAGCTTTCTTT
CASSQDRGLEAFF
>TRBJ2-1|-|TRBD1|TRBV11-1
TGTGCCAGCAGTCAGGGGACAGGGATCTACAATGAGCAGTTCTTC
CASSQGTGIYNEQFF
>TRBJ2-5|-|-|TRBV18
TGTGCCAGCTCATTGGCCGGGACCCAAGAGACCCAGTACTTC
CASSLAGTQETQYF
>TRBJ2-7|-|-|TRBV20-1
TGCAGTGCTAGTAGGCTGGTACACTACGAGCAGTACTTC
CSASRLVHYEQYF
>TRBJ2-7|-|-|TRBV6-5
TGTGCCAGCGACAAGGACGTCTCCTACGAGCAGTACTTC
CASDKDVSYEQYF
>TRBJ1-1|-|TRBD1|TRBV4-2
TGTGCCAGCAGCCAAGATCTGACAGGGGGCGCGGGCACTGAAGCTTTCTTT
CASSQDLTGGAGTEAFF
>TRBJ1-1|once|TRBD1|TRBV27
TGTGCCAGCAGTTTAATAGGGGGCAAAGCTTTCTTT
CASSLIGGKAFF
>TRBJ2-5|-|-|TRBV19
TGTGCCAGTAGTATGAGTGTAAGCGAGGAGACCCAGTACTTC
CASSMSVSEETQYF
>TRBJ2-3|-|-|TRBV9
TGTGCCAGCAGCGTAGAGGGAGCAGATACGCAGTATTTT
CASSVEGADTQYF
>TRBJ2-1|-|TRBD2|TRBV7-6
TGTGCCAGCAGCCTAGCGGGAGTACAGAATGAGCAGTTCTTC
CASSLAGVQNEQFF
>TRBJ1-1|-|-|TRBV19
TGTGCCAGTAGTAGCACCGGGACGTCGCCGAGAGGTTTCTTT
CASSSTGTSPRGFF
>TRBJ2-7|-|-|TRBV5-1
TGCGCCAGCAGCTTGGGGCAGGGAAGGGAAAACGAGCAGTACTTC
CASSLGQGRENEQYF
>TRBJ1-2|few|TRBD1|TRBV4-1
TGCGCCAGCAGCCACCCCGGGACAGGGGAGAGGAAGGGCCATGGCTACACCTTC
CASSHPGTGERKGHGYTF
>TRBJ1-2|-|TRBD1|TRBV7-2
TGTGCCAGCAGCTTAGCGTGGGGGACAGGCGATGGCTACACCTTC
CASSLAWGTGDGYTF
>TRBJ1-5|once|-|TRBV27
TGTGCCAGCAGTCGGACAGTTAGCAATCAGCCCCAGCATTTT
CASSRTVSNQPQHF
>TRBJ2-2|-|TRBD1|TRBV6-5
TGTGCCAGCAGCCCACGGACAGGGTTGCTGTTTTTT
CASSPRTGLLFF
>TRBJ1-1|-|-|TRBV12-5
TGTGCTAGTGGTTTAGGAGGGATGAACACTGAAGCTTTCTTT
CASGLGGMNTEAFF
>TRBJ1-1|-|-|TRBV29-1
TGCAGTTCATGTGGGGCGAGTACTGAAGCTTTCTTT
CSSCGASTEAFF
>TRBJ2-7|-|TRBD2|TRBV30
TGTGCCTGGGGACTAGCGGGACGTACCTACGAGCAGTACTTC
CAWGLAGRTYEQYF
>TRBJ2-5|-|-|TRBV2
TGTGCCAGCAGGGCCCGAAGCGGGCAAGAGACCCAGTACTTC
CASRARSGQETQYF
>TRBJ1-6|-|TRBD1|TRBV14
TGTGCCAGCAGTCAAGCGGAGGGACAGTATAATTCACCCCTCCACTTT
CASSQAEGQYNSPLHF